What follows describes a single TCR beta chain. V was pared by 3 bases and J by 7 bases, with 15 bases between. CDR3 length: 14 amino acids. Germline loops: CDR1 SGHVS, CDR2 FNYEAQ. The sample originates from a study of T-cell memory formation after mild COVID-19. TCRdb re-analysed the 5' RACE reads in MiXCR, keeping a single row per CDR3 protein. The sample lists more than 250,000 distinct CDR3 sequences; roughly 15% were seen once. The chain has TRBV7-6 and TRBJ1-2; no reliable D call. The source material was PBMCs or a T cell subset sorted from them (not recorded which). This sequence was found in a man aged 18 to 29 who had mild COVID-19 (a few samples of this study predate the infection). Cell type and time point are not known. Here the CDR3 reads CASSLNAGAGGYTF. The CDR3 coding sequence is TGTGCCAGCAGCTTGAACGCGGGTGCGGGTGGCTACACCTTC.